This T cell receptor (beta chain) appears in the sequencing data of a study of blood T cell repertoires in COVID-19. Per the original methods: It was from reference gene primer amplification that nucleated cell counts were estimated. This table comes from immunoSEQ multiplex PCR, and its TCRdb copy is limited to in-frame clones, with some not included. The V and J calls and clone size are taken from that table; D and trimming were inferred from the DNA. The table includes fewer than 350,000 clones, around four fifths detected once. Germline V lookup: CDR1 MDHEN, CDR2 SYDVKM. The CDR3 covers 14 residues. J lost 6 bases, V lost 3 bases, and 7 bases had no gene match.

The clonotype originates from a woman between 45 and 65 years old with active or convalescent COVID-19. The chain has TRBV28 and TRBJ2-7; the match to TRBD2 covers 8 bases. The source material was peripheral blood. CDR3 region: CASSFLAGGSEQYF. Written as DNA, the CDR3 is TGTGCCAGCAGTTTTCTCGCGGGAGGTTCCGAGCAGTACTTC.